A single sample gave rise to the 5 T cell receptor beta chains below, sequenced in a study of shared clonotypes between healthy human individuals (dated by TCRdb to the early 2020s). The protocol used for the library was the immunoSEQ multiplex PCR assay. The clones in this table, taken by TCRdb from immuneACCESS, are in-frame only. Not every clone is retained; where verified, under half of the shortfall comes from an unresolved V gene, and the cause of the rest is unknown. For this sample the table gives 550,000 to 600,000 clones, of which roughly four fifths were detected only once. The ten largest clonotypes hold around 12% of the sample. Input material: PBMCs. The source of these receptors is a woman aged 40-49 years in good health. Some clones in this sample may be carry-over from other donors' samples.

The chain carries TRBV7-8 and TRBJ2-2, with TRBD2 matching 11 bases. Germline V gene lookup returns CDR1 SGHVS and CDR2 FQNEAQ. Trimming cost V 5 bases and J 1 base; bases outside gene matches: 6. CDR3 length equals 17 residues. The CDR3 reads CASSPYSGRENTGELFF. The CDR3 bases are TGTGCCAGCAGCCCCTATAGCGGGAGGGAGAACACCGGGGAGCTGTTTTTT.

J is TRBJ1-1 and V is TRBV18; 8 nucleotides line up with TRBD1. The CDR3 runs to 14 residues. In germline, CDR1 is KGHSH, CDR2 LQKENI. V lost 1 base to trimming and J lost 3 bases; unmatched junction nucleotides: 1. This chain's CDR3 is CASSPRDRYTEAFF. For the CDR3, the DNA is TGTGCCAGCTCACCACGGGACAGGTACACTGAAGCTTTCTTT.

The V call is TRBV4-2, the J call TRBJ2-4; 10 nucleotides agree with TRBD2. V shed 0 bases, J shed 4 bases, and the junction held 12 bases outside the gene matches. Germline assignment: CDR1 LGHNA and CDR2 YNFKEQ. The CDR3 runs 19 residues. The CDR3 DNA reads as TGTGCCAGCAGCCAAGATCGCACTAGCGGGAACGGTGGGAAAAACATTCAGTACTTC. Its translation is CASSQDRTSGNGGKNIQYF.

This chain connects TRBV5-1 to TRBJ1-1, with D possibly TRBD1 on 6 matching bases. Germline CDR1 and CDR2: SGHRS and YFSETQ. The CDR3 is 15 residues long. V gave up 0 bases and J gave up 4 bases, with 13 bases separating them. The CDR3 bases are TGCGCCAGCAGCTTGGTGGGGCAGGGGAGCACTGAAGCTTTCTTT. Translating gives CASSLVGQGSTEAFF.

The chain joins TRBV10-3 to TRBJ1-3; D is ambiguous. This CDR3 comprises 15 residues. Germline V lookup: CDR1 ENHRY, CDR2 SYGVKD. V lost 4 bases and J 0 bases, leaving 10 bases between the germline ends. DNA of the CDR3: TGTGCCATCAGTGGCGGCTCGAGCTCTGGAAACACCATATATTTT. Protein product: CAISGGSSSGNTIYF.